Detailed here is one T cell receptor (beta chain). Trimming took 2 bases from V and 4 from J, leaving 14 bases between them. The CDR3 is 15 amino acids. The V gene's germline CDR1 is MNHEY and CDR2 SMNVEV (reference sequence). This entry belongs to a study of blood T cell repertoires in COVID-19. The overall study: Samples representing acute and convalescent COVID-19 were sourced from the United States, Italy and Spain. The cDNA or gDNA used as material had been derived from T cells, B-cell-depleted T cells, or PBMCs.

Per the original data handling: Scientists estimated how many nucleated cells there were by amplifying reference gene primers. Data came from immunoSEQ multiplex PCR; TCRdb stores just in-frame clones and leaves some out. The D gene and trimming were derived from the DNA, and the V and J assignments and clone size from that table. The sample gives fewer than 350,000 clones, 88% of which show up once; almost 9.5% is in the top ten. The sample comprised peripheral blood. This clonotype was sampled from a man between 18 and 35 years old with active or convalescent COVID-19. The chain has TRBV27 and TRBJ1-1; D is unresolved. CDR3: CASSLKGGVSTEAFF. The CDR3 DNA sequence: TGTGCCAGCAGTTTAAAGGGCGGGGTCTCCACTGAAGCTTTCTTT.